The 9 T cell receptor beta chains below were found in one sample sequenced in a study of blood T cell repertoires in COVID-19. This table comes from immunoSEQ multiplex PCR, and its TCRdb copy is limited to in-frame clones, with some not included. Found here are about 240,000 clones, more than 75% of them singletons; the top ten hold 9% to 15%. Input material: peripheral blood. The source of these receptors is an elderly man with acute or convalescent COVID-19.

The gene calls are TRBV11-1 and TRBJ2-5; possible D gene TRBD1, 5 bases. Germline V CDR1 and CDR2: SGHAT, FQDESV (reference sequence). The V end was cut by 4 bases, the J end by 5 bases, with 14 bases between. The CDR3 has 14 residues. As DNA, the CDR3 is TGTGCCAGCAGCTCGGAGCTGGGGCGGGAGACCCAGTACTTC. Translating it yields CASSSELGRETQYF.

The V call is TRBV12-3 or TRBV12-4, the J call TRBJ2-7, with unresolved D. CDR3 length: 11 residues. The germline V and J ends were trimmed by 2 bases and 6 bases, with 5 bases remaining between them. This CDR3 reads CASSLSREQYF. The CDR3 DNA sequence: TGTGCCAGCAGTTTAAGCCGCGAGCAGTACTTC.

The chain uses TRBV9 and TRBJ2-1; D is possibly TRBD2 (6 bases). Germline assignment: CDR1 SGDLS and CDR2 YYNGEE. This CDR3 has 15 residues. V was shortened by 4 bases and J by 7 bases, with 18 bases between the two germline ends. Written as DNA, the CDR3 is TGTGCCAGCAGCCCCGAAGGAGCTAGCGTAAATGAGCAGTTCTTC. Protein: CASSPEGASVNEQFF. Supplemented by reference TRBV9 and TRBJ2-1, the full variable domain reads DSGVTQTPKHLITATGQRVTLRCSPRSGDLSVYWYQQSLDQGLQFLIQYYNGEERAKGNILERFSAQQFPDLHSELNLSSLELGDSALYFCASSPEGASVNEQFFGPGTRLTVL.

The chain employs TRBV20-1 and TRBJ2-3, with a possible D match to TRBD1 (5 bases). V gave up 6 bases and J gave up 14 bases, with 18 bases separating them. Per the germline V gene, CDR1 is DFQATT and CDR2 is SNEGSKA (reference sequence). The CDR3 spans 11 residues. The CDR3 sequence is CSALVIDSRYF. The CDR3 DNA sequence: TGCAGTGCCCTCGTCATCGACAGCAGGTATTTT.

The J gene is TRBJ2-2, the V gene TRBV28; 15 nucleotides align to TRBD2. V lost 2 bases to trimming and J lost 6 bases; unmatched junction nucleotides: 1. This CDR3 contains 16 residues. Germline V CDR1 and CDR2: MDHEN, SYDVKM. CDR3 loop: CASSLGLAGGAGELFF. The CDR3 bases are TGTGCCAGCAGTTTAGGACTAGCGGGAGGGGCCGGGGAGCTGTTTTTT. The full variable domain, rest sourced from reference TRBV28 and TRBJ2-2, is DVKVTQSSRYLVKRTGEKVFLECVQDMDHENMFWYRQDPGLGLRLIYFSYDVKMKEKGDIPEGYSVSREKKERFSLILESASTNQTSMYLCASSLGLAGGAGELFFGEGSRLTVL.

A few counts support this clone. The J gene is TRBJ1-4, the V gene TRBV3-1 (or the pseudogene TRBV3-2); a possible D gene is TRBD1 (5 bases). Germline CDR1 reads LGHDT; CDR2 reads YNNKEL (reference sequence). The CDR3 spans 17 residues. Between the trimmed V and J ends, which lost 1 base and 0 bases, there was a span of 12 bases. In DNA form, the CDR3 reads TGTGCCAGCAGCCAAGGCGGGGGATTCGCAACTAATGAAAAACTGTTTTTT. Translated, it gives CASSQGGGFATNEKLFF.

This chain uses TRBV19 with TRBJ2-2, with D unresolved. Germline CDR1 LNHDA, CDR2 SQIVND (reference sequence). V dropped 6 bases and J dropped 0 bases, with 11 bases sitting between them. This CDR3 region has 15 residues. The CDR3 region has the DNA TGTGCCAGTAGGCGGAGTATTGCGAACACCGGGGAGCTGTTTTTT. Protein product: CASRRSIANTGELFF.

The CDR3 DNA sequence: TGTGCCAGCAGGCTCGGACTAGCGGGCCCCTACGAGCAGTACTTC. Its protein product is CASRLGLAGPYEQYF. The gene calls are TRBV28 and TRBJ2-7; TRBD2 matches 11 bases. Unmatched junction bases numbered 6, after V lost 6 bases and J lost 2 bases. The CDR3 runs 15 residues. Germline V lookup: CDR1 MDHEN, CDR2 SYDVKM.

The DNA for the CDR3 is TGTGCCAGCAGCTTGCTACCGGGACTCGGTAGGACCTACGAGCAGTACTTC. Translation gives CASSLLPGLGRTYEQYF. The V call is TRBV5-4, the J call TRBJ2-7; tentatively, D is TRBD2 (6 bases). Germline V lookup: CDR1 SGHNT, CDR2 YYREEE (reference sequence). This CDR3 has 17 amino acids. V was trimmed by 1 base and J by 2 bases, leaving 19 bases between them.